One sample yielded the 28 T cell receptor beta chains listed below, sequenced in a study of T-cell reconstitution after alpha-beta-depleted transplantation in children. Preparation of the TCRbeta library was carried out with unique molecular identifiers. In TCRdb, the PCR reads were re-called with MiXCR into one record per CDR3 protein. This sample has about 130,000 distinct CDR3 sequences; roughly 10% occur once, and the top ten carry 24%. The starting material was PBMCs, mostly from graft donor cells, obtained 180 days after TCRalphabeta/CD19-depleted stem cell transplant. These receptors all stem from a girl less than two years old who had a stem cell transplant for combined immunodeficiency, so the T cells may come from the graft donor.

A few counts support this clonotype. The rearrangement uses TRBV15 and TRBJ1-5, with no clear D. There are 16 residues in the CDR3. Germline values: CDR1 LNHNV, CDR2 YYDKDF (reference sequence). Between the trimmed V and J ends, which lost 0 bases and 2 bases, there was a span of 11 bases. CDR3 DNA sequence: TGTGCCACCAGCAGAGATAATTTGAGGGGCAATCAGCCCCAGCATTTT. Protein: CATSRDNLRGNQPQHF.

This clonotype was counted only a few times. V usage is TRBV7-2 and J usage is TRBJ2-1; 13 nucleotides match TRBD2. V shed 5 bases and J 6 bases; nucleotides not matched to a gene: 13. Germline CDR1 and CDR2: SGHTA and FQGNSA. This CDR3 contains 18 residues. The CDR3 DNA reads TGTGCCAGCAGCCCCGGACTAGCGGGAGTTGGGGGGGGCAATGAGCAGTTCTTC. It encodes CASSPGLAGVGGGNEQFF.

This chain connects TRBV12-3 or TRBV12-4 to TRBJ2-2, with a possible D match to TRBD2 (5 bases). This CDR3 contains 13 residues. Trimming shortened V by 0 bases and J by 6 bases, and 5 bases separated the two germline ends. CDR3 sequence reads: CASSLAGAGELFF. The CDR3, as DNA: TGTGCCAGCAGTTTAGCGGGAGCCGGGGAGCTGTTTTTT.

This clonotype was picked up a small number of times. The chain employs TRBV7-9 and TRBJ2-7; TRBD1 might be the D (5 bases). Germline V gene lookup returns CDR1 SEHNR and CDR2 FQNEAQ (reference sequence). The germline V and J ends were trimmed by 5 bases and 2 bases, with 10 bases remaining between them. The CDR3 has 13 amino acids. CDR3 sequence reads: CASSTDSPYEQYF. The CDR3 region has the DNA TGTGCCAGCAGCACCGACAGTCCCTACGAGCAGTACTTC.

CDR3 coding DNA: TGCGCCAGCAGCCCCGACGGAAACTACGAGCAGTACTTC. Amino acids: CASSPDGNYEQYF. The chain links TRBV5-1 to TRBJ2-7; no reliable D call. The V end was cut by 4 bases, the J end by 3 bases, with 11 bases between. In germline, CDR1 is SGHRS, CDR2 YFSETQ. The length of the CDR3 is 13 residues.

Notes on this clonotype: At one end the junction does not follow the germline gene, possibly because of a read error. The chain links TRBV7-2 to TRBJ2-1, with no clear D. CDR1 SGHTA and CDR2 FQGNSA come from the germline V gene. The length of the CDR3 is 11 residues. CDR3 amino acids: CASSSYNERFF. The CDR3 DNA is TGTGCCAGCAGCTCCTACAATGAGCGGTTCTTC.

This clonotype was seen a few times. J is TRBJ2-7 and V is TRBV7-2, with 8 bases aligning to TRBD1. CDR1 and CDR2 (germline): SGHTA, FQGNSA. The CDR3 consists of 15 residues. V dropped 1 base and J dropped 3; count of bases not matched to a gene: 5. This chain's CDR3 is CASSLVGTGGYEQYF. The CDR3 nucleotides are TGTGCCAGCAGCTTAGTAGGGACAGGTGGCTACGAGCAGTACTTC.

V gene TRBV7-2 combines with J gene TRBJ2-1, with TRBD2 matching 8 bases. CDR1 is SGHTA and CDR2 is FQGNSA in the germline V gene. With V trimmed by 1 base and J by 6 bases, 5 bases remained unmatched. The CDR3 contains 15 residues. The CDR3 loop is CASSLDPLAGNEQFF. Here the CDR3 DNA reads TGTGCCAGCAGCTTAGACCCTCTAGCGGGCAATGAGCAGTTCTTC.

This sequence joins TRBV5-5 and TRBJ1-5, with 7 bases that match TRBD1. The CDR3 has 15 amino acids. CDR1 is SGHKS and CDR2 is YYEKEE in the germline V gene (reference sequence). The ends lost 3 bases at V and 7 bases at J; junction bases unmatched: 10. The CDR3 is CASSSTGYLRQPQHF. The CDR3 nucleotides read TGTGCCAGCAGCTCGACAGGGTATCTGAGGCAGCCCCAGCATTTT.

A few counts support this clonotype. CDR3 nucleotide sequence: TGTGCCAGCAGCTTGGGGGGACAGGGCTGGAGCACCGGGGAGCTGTTTTTT. It codes for CASSLGGQGWSTGELFF. This chain uses TRBV7-2 with TRBJ2-2; 9 bases are shared with TRBD1. The CDR3 spans 17 residues. J lost 4 bases, V lost 3 bases, and 9 bases had no gene match. The germline CDR1 and CDR2 sequences are SGHTA and FQGNSA.

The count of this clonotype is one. The chain's CDR3 is CASSLNRALNEKLFF. The DNA for the CDR3 is TGTGCCAGCAGCTTAAACAGGGCCCTGAATGAAAAACTGTTTTTT. The chain employs TRBV7-2 and TRBJ1-4; D may be TRBD1 (6 bases). From germline, CDR1 is SGHTA and CDR2 FQGNSA. The CDR3 is made up of 15 amino acids. Trimming pared 2 bases from V and 5 bases from J, leaving 12 bases between. Full variable domain (remainder filled in from reference TRBV7-2 and TRBJ1-4): GAGVSQSPSNKVTEKGKDVELRCDPISGHTALYWYRQSLGQGLEFLIYFQGNSAPDKSGLPSDRFSAERTGGSVSTLTIQRTQQEDSAVYLCASSLNRALNEKLFFGSGTQLSVL.

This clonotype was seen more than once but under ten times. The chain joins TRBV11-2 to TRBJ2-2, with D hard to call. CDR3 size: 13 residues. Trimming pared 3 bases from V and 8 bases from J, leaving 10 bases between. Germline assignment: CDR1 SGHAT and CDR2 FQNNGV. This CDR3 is CASSLTTPGELFF. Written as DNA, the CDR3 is TGTGCCAGCAGCTTGACGACACCTGGGGAGCTGTTTTTT.

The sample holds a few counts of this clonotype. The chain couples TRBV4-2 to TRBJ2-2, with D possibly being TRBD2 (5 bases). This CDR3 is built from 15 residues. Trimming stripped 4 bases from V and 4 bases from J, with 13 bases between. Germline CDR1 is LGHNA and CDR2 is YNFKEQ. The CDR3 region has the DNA TGTGCCAGCAGCCTAGGGTACCGGGGCACCGGGGAGCTGTTTTTT. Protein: CASSLGYRGTGELFF.

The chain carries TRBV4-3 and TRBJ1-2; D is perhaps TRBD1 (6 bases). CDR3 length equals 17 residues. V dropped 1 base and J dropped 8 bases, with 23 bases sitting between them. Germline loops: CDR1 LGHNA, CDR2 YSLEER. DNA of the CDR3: TGCGCCAGCAGCCAAGCCTTCGAGGGGGGCCCAGCAGGGGGCTACACCTTC. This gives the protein CASSQAFEGGPAGGYTF.

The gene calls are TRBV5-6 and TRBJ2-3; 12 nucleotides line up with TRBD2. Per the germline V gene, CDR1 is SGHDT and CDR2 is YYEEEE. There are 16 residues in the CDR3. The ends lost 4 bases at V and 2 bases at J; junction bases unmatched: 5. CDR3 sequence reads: CASSPGLAGFTDTQYF. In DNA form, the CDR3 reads TGTGCCAGCAGCCCAGGACTAGCGGGATTCACAGATACGCAGTATTTT.

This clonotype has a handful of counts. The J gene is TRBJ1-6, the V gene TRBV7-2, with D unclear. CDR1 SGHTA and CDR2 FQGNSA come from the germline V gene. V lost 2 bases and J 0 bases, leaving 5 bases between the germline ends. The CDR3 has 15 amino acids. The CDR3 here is CASSLWSSYNSPLHF. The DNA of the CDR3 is TGTGCCAGCAGCTTATGGAGCTCCTATAATTCACCCCTCCACTTT.

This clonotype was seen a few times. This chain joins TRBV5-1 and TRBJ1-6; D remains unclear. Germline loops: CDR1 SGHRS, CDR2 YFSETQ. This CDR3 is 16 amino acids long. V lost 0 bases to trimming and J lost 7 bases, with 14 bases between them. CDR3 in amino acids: CASSLEAAGLNSPLHF. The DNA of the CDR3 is TGCGCCAGCAGCTTGGAGGCGGCGGGGTTAAATTCACCCCTCCACTTT.

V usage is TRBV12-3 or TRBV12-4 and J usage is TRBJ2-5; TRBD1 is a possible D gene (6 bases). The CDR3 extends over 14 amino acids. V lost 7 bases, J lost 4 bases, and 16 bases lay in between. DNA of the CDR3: TGTGCCAGCACTCCCATTGGGGGCCGAGAGACCCAGTACTTC. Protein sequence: CASTPIGGRETQYF.

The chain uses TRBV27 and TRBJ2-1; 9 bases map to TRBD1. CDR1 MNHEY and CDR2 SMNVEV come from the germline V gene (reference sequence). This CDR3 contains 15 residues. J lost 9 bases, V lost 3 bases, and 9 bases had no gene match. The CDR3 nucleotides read TGTGCCAGCAGTTTGGGACAGGGAATGAGAAGTGAGCAGTTCTTC. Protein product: CASSLGQGMRSEQFF.

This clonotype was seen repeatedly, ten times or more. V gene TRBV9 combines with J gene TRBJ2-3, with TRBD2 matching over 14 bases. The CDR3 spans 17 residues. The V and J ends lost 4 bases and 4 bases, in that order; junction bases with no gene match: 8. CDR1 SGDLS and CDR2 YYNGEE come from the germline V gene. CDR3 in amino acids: CASSPGLAGVFADTQYF. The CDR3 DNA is TGTGCCAGCAGCCCGGGACTAGCGGGAGTATTTGCAGATACGCAGTATTTT.

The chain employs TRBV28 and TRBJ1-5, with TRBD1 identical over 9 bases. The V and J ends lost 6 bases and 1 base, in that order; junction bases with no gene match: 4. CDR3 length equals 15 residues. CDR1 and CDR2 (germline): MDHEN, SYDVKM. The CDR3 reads CASRKGQGSNQPQHF. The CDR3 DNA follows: TGTGCCAGCAGAAAGGGACAGGGCAGCAATCAGCCCCAGCATTTT.

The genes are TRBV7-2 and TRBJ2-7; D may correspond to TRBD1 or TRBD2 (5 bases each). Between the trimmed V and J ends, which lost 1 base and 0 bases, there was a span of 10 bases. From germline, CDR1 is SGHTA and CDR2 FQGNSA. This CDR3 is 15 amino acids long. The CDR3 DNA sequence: TGTGCCAGCAGCTTAGTATCAGGGAGCTCCTACGAGCAGTACTTC. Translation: CASSLVSGSSYEQYF.

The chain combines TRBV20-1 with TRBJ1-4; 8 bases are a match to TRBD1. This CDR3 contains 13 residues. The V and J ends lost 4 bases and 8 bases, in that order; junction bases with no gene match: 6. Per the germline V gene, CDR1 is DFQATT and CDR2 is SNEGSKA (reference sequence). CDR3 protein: CSANLRQGEKLFF. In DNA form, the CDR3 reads TGCAGTGCTAACCTACGACAGGGGGAAAAACTGTTTTTT.

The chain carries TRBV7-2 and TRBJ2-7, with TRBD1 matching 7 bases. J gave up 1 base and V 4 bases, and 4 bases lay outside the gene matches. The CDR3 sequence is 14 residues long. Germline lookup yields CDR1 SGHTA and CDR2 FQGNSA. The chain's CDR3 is CASSWDSGSYEQYF. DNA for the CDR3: TGTGCCAGCAGCTGGGACAGTGGTTCCTACGAGCAGTACTTC.

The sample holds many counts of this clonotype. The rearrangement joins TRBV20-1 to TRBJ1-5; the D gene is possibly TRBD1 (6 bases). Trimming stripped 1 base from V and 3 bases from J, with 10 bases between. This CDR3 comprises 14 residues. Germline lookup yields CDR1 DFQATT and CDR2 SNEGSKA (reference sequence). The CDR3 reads CSARGGQVNQPQHF. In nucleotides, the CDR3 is TGCAGTGCTAGAGGGGGGCAGGTCAATCAGCCCCAGCATTTT.

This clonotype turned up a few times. The CDR3, as DNA: TGTGCCAGTAGTATATGGGCTGGTACAGTTTATTCCACAGATACGCAGTATTTT. This encodes CASSIWAGTVYSTDTQYF. The chain couples TRBV19 to TRBJ2-3, with no clear D. CDR3 length equals 18 residues. Per the germline V gene, CDR1 is LNHDA and CDR2 is SQIVND (reference sequence). With 2 bases removed from V and 2 bases from J, the gap between germline ends came to 20 bases.

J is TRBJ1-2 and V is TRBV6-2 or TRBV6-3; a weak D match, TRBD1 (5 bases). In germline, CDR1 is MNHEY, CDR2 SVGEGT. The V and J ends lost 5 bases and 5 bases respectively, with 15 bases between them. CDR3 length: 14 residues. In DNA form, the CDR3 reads TGTGCCAGCAGTGGACCGGGACGGAGATATGGCTACACCTTC. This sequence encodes CASSGPGRRYGYTF.

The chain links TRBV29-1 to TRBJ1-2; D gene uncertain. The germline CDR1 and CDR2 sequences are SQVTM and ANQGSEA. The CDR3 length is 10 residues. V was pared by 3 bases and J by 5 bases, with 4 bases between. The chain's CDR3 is CSVEYYGYTF. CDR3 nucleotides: TGCAGCGTTGAGTATTATGGCTACACCTTC.